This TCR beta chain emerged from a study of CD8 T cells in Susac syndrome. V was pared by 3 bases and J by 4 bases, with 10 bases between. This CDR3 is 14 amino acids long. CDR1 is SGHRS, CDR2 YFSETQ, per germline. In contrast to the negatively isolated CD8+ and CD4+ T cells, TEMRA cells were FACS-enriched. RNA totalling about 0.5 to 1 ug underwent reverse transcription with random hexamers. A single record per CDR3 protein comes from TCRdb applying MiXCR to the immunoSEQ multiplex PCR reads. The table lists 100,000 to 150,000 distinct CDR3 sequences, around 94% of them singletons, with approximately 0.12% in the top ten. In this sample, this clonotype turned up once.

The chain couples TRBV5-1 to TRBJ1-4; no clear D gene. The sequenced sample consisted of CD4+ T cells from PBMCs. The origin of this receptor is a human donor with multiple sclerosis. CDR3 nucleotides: TGCGCCAGCAGCTCCGGACCGAGTAATGAAAAACTGTTTTTT. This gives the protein CASSSGPSNEKLFF.